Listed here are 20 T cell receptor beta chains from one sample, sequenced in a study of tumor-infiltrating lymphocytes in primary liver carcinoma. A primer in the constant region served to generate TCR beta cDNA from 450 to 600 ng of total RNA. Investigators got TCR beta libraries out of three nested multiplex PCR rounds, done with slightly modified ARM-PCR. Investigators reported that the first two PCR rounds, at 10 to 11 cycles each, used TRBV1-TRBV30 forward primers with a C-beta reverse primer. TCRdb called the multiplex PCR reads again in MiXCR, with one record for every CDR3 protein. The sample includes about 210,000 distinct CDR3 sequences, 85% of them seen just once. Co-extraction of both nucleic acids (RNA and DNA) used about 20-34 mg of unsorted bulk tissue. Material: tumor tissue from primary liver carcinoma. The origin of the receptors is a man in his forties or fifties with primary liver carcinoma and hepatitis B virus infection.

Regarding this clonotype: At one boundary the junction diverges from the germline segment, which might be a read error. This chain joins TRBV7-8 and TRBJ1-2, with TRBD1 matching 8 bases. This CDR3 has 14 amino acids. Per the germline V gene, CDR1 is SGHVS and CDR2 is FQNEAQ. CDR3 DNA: TGTGCCAGCAGTTTAGCCGCAGGGGGCCATGGCTACGCCTTC. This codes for CASSLAAGGHGYAF. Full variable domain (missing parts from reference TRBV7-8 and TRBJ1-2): GAGVSQSPRYKVAKRGQDVALRCDPISGHVSLFWYQQALGQGPEFLTYFQNEAQLDKSGLPSDRFFAERPEGSVSTLKIQRTQQEDSAVYLCASSLAAGGHGYAFGSGTRLTVV.

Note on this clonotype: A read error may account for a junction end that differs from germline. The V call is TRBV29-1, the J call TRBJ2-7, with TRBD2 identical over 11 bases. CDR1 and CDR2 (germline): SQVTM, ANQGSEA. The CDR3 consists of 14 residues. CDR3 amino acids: CSVGSSGRSGEQYF. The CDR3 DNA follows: TGTAGCGTCGGGTCTAGCGGGAGGTCTGGGGAGCAGTACTTC.

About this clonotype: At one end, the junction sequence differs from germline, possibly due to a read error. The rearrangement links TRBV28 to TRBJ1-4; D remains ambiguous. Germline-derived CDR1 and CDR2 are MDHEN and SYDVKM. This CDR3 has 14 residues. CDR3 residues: CASSPPTRDEKLFF. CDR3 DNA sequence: TGTGCCAGCAGTCCGCCGACGAGAGACGAAAAACTCTTTTTT.

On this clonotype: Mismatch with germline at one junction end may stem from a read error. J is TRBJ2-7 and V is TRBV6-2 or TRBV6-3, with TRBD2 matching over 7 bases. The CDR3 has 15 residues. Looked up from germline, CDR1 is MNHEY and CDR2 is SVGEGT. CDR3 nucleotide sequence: TGTGCCAGCGGCCTGGCGGGAGTTTCAACCTACGAGCAGTATTTC. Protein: CASGLAGVSTYEQYF.

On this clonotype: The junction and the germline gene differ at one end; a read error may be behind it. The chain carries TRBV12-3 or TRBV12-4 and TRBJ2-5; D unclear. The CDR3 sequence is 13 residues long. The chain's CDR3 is CPSTIRSQETQYF. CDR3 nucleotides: TGTCCCAGCACCATCCGAAGTCAAGAGACCCAGTACTTC.

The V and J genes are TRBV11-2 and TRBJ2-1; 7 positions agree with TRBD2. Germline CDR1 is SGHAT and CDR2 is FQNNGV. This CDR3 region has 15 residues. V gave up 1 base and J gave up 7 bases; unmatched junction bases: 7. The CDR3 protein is CASSLGGGLMNEQFF. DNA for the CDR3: TGTGCCAGCAGCTTAGGTGGGGGACTAATGAATGAGCAGTTCTTC.

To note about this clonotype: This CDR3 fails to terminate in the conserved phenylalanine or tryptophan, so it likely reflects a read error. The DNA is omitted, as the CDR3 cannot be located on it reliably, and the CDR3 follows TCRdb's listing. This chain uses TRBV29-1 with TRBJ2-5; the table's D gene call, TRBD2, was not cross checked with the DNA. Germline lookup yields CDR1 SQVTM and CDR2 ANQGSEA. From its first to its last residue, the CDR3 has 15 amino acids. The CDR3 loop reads CSVRTSGSWVETQYI.

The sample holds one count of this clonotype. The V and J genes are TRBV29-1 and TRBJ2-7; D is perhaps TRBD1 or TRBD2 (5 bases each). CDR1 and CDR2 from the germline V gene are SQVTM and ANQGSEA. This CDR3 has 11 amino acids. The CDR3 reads CRALFGAEQYF. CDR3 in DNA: TGCCGCGCCCTCTTCGGGGCAGAGCAGTACTTC.

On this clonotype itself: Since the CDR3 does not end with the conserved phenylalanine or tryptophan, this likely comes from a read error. CDR3 nucleotide sequence: TGCAGTGTTGAGTCCGCAGATTACGAGCAGTACTTA. Translated: CSVESADYEQYL. This chain links TRBV29-1 with TRBJ2-7; D not resolved. CDR3 size: 12 residues. Looked up from germline, CDR1 is SQVTM and CDR2 is ANQGSEA.

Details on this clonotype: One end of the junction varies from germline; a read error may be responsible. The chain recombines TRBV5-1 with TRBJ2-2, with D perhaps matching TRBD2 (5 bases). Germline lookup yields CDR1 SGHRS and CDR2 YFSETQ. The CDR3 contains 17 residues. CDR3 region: CASSLVPGLTSTGELFF. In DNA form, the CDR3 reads TGCGCCAGCAGTTTGGTGCCGGGATTGACGAGCACCGGGGAGCTGTTTTTT.

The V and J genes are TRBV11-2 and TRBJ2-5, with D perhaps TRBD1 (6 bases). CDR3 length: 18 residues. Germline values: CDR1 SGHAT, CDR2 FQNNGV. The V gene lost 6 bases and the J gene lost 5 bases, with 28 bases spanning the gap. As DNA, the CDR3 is TGTGCCAGCAGTCCTAGCTCAATCCAGGGTACTGGACAGGAGACCCAGTACTTC. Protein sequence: CASSPSSIQGTGQETQYF.

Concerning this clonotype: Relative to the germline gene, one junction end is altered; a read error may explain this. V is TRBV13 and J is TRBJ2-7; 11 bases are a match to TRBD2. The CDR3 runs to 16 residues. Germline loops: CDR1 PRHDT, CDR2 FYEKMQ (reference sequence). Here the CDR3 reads CASSPPPSGRLREQYF. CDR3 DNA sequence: TGTGCCAGCAGCCCCCCTCCTAGCGGGAGGCTTCGGGAGCAATACTTC.

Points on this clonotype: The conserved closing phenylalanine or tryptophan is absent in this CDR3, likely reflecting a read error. Here the CDR3 reads CARTPGRTQEKLFL. The CDR3 bases are TGTGCCAGGACCCCTGGCAGGACGCAGGAAAAACTGTTTCTT. The chain uses TRBV4-2 and TRBJ1-4, with unresolved D. Germline V gene lookup returns CDR1 LGHNA and CDR2 YNFKEQ. V was pared by 9 bases and J by 8 bases, with 19 bases between. CDR3 length: 14 residues.

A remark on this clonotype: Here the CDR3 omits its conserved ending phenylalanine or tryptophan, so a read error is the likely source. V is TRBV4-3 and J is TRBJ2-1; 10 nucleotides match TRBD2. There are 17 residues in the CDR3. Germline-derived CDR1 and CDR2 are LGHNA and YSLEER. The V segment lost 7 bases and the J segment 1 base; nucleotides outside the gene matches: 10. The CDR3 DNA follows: TGCGCCAGCAACCAGGACCTAGCGGGAGCTTCCTACAATGAGCAGTTCTCC. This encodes CASNQDLAGASYNEQFS.

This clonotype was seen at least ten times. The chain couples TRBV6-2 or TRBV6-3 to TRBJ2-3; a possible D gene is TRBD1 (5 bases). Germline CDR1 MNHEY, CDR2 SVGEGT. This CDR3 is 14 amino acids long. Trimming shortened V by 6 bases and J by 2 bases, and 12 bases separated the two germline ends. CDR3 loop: CASRQGAHTDTQYF. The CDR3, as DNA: TGTGCCAGCAGACAAGGGGCCCACACAGATACGCAGTATTTT.

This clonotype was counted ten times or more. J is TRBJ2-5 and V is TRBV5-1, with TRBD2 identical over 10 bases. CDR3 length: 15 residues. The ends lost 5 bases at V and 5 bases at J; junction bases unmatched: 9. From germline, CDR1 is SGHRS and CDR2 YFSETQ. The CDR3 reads CASRSSGTSEETQYF. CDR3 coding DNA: TGCGCCAGCAGATCTTCGGGGACTAGCGAGGAGACCCAGTACTTC.

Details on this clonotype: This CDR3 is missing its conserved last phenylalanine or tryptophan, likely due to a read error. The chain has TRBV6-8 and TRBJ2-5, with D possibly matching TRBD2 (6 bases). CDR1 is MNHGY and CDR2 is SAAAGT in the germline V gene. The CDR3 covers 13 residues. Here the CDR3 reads CASRVVAEETQYL. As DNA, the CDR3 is TGCGCCAGCCGGGTAGTAGCGGAAGAGACCCAGTACTTA.

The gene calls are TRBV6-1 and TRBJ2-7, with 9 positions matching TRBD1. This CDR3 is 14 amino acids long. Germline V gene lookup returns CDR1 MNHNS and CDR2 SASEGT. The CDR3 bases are TGTGGTAGCAGTACCGGGACAGGGCCCTACGAGCAGTACTTC. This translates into CGSSTGTGPYEQYF.

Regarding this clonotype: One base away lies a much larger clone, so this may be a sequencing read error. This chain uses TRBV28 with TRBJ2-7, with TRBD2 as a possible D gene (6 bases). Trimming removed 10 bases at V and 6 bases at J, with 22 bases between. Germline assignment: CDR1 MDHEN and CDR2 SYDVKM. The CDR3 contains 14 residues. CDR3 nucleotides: TGTGCCAACAGCCTCCTCGTCCCAGCGGGCGAGCAGTACTTC. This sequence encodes CANSLLVPAGEQYF.

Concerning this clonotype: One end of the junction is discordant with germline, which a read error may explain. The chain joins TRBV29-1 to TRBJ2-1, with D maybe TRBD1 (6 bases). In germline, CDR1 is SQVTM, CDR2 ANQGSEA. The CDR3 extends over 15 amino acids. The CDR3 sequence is CSSTGTQSSYNEQFF. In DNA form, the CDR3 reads TGCAGCTCCACTGGGACACAAAGCTCCTACAATGAACAGTTCTTC.